This T cell receptor (beta chain) stems from a study of CD8+CD57+ T cells in acquired aplastic anemia. Across the whole study: Across the sorted CD4+ and CD8+ cells, DNA amounts averaged approximately 3.1 ug.

In germline, CDR1 is MGHDK, CDR2 SYGVNS. CDR3 size: 14 residues. V lost 6 bases to trimming and J lost 7 bases; unmatched junction nucleotides: 9. Sequencing involved patients with CD8+CD57+ cell expansion previously shown by flow cytometry. In all patients, the disease was severe acquired aplastic anemia. The template used for profiling TCR beta VDJ and CDR3 was genomic DNA. TCRdb analysed the reads with MiXCR anew, one entry per CDR3 protein. The data contain approximately 220,000 distinct CDR3 sequences, almost 50% of them seen just once; the ten biggest clones take up 15% to 20%. A note on this clonotype: Antigen unknown.

General study points: Patients and healthy controls showed no significant CD8+ Simpson's diversity difference. Patients and controls turned out to have more than 25 CD8+ CDR3 sequences in common.

The receptor was isolated from a human donor with aplastic anemia. The chain employs TRBV25-1 and TRBJ1-5; 7 positions agree with TRBD1. Sequenced sample: sorted CD4+, CD8+, or CD8+CD57+ T cells (not recorded which) from PBMCs. CDR3 in amino acids: CASSRGGRGQPQHF. CDR3 DNA: TGTGCCAGCAGCCGAGGGGGCAGGGGGCAGCCCCAGCATTTT.